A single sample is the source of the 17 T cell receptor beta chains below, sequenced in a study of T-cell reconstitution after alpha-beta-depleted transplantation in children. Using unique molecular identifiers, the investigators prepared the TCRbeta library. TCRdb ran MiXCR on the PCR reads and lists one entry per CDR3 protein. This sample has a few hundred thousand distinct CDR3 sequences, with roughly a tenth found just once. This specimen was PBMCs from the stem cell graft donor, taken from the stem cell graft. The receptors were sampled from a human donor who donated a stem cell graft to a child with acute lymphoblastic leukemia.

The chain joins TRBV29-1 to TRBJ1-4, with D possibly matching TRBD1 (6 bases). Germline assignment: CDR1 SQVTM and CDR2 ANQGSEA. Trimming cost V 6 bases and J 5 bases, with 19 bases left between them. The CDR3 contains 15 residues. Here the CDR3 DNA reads TGCAGCGTCGCTCTGGCGGGGGCCGTAAATGAAAAACTGTTTTTT. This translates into CSVALAGAVNEKLFF. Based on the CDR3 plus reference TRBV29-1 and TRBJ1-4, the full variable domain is SAVISQKPSRDICQRGTSLTIQCQVDSQVTMMFWYRQQPGQSLTLIATANQGSEATYESGFVIDKFPISRPNLTFSTLTVSNMSPEDSSIYLCSVALAGAVNEKLFFGSGTQLSVL.

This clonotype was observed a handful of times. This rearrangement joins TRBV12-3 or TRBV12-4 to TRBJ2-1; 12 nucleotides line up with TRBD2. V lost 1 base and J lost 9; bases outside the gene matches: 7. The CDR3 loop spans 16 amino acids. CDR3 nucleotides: TGTGCCAGCAGTTTAGACCTAGCGGGGGGGCCCGCTGAGCAGTTCTTC. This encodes CASSLDLAGGPAEQFF.

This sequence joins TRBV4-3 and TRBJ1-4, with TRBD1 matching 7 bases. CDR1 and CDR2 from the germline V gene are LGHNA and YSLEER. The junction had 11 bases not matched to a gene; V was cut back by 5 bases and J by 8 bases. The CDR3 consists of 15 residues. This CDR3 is CASSGRGRSEEKLFF. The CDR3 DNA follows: TGCGCCAGCAGCGGAAGGGGGCGTAGTGAGGAAAAACTGTTTTTT.

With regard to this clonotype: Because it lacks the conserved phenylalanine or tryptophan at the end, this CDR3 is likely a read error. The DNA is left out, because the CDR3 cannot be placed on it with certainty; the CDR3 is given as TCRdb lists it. The CDR3 sequence: CASSLGTGKVL. The chain uses TRBV11-1 and TRBJ1-4; the table's TRBD1 call for D was not verified on the DNA. CDR1 and CDR2 (germline): SGHAT, FQDESV (reference sequence). Termini included, the CDR3 measures 11 amino acids.

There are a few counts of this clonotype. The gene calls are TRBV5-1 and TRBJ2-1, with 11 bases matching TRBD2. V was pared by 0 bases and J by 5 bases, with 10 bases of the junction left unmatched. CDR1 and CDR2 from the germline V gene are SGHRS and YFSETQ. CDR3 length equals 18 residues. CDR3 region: CASSLVGLTSGGDNEQFF. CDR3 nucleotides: TGCGCCAGCAGCTTGGTAGGGCTAACTAGCGGGGGAGACAATGAGCAGTTCTTC.

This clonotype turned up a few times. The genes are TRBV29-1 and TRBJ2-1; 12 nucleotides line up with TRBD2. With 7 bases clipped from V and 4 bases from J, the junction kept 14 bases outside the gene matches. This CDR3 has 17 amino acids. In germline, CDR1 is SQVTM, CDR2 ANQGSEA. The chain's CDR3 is CSADQTSGGVSYNEQFF. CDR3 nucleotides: TGCAGCGCCGACCAGACTAGCGGGGGCGTATCGTACAATGAGCAGTTCTTC.

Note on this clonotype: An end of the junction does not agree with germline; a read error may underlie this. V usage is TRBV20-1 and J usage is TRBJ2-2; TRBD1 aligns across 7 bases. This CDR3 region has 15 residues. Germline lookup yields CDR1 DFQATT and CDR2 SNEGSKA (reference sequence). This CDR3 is CCAKPLQTGPGELFF. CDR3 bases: TGCTGTGCTAAACCCCTTCAGACAGGGCCCGGGGAGCTGTTTTTT.

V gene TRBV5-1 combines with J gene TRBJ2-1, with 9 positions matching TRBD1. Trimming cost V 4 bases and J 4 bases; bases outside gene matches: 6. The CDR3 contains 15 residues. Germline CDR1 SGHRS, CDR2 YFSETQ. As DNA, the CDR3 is TGCGCCAGCAGCGGATCGGGACAGGGTTACAATGAGCAGTTCTTC. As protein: CASSGSGQGYNEQFF.

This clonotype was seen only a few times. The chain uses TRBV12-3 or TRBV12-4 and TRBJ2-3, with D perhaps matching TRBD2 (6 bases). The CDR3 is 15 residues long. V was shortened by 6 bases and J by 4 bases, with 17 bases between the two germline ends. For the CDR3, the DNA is TGTGCCAGCAGCCCCTGGCGGGATGTTCCAGATACGCAGTATTTT. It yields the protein CASSPWRDVPDTQYF.

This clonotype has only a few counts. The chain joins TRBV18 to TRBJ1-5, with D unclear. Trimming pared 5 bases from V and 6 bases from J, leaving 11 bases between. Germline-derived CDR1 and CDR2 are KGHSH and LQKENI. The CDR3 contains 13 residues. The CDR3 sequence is CASSTRSGQPQHF. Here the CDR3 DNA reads TGTGCCAGCTCAACAAGGTCCGGTCAGCCCCAGCATTTT.

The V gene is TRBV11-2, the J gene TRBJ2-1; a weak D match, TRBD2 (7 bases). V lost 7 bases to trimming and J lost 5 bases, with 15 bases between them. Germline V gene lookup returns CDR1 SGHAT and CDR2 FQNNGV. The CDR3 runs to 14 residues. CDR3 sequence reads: CASTWKGGDNEQFF. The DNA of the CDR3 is TGTGCCAGCACCTGGAAGGGGGGGGACAATGAGCAGTTCTTC.

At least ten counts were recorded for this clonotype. CDR3 sequence: CASSIIGGPSGETQYF. CDR3 bases: TGTGCCAGTAGTATAATCGGGGGCCCCTCCGGAGAGACCCAGTACTTC. This chain connects TRBV19 to TRBJ2-5, with D possibly being TRBD1 or TRBD2 (6 bases each). The germline V gene encodes CDR1 LNHDA and CDR2 SQIVND (reference sequence). Trimming pared 2 bases from V and 4 bases from J, leaving 17 bases between. The CDR3 is made up of 16 amino acids.

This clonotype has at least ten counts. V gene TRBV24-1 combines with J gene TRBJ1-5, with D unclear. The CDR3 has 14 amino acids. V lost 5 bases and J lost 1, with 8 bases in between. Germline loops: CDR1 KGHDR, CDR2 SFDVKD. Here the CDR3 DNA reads TGTGCCACCAGTGCCCCGGGGAGCAATCAGCCCCAGCATTTT. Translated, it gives CATSAPGSNQPQHF.

The CDR3 protein is CASSPEGRKETQYF. The CDR3 DNA sequence: TGCGCCAGCAGCCCCGAGGGACGTAAAGAGACCCAGTACTTC. The chain joins TRBV5-1 to TRBJ2-5; D may match TRBD1 or TRBD2 (5 bases each). Germline CDR1 is SGHRS and CDR2 is YFSETQ. The germline V and J ends were trimmed by 4 bases and 3 bases, with 13 bases remaining between them. CDR3 length: 14 residues.

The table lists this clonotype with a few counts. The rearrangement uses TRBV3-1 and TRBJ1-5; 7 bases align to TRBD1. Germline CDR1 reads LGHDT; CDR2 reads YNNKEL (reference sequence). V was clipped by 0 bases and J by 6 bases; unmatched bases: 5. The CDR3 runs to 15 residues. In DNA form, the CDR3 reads TGTGCCAGCAGCCAAGACAGGGGGGACGGTCAGCCCCAGCATTTT. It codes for CASSQDRGDGQPQHF. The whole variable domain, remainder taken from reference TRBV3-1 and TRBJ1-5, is DTAVSQTPKYLVTQMGNDKSIKCEQNLGHDTMYWYKQDSKKFLKIMFSYNNKELIINETVPNRFSPKSPDKAHLNLHINSLELGDSAVYFCASSQDRGDGQPQHFGDGTRLSIL.

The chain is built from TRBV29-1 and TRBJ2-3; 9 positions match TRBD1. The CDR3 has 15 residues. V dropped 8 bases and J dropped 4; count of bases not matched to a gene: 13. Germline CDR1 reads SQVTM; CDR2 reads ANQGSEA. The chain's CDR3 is CSLQLGQGRSDTQYF. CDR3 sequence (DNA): TGCAGCCTCCAGTTGGGACAGGGAAGGTCAGATACGCAGTATTTT.

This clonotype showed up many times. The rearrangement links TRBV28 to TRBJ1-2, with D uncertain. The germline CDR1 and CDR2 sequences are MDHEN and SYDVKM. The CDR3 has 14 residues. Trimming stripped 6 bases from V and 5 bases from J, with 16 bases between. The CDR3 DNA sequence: TGTGCCAGCAGATCAATCACAGACCGGTATGGCTACACCTTC. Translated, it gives CASRSITDRYGYTF.